This T cell receptor beta chain was sequenced during a study of T cells after posttransplantation cyclophosphamide (dated by TCRdb to about 2016). The study in broad terms: Using TRB sequencing, the study followed how the T cell repertoire reconstituted after myeloablative bone marrow transplantation in which posttransplantation cyclophosphamide served as GVHD prophylaxis. Antigen receptor sequencing covered samples from roughly 40 PTCy-treated patients and some 15 of their related bone marrow donors. Because TRA and TRB clonality were tightly correlated in roughly 10 samples, subsequent TCR analyses were focused on TRB only. Public TRB sequences were queried against a database of over 3,000 sequences associated with responses to pathogens, tumor antigens, self-antigens and alloantigens. In 3 patients, TRB sequencing was also performed on up to about 3 more blood samples taken 2 to 5.2 years after transplant, and in a handful of patients, pretransplant blood was also TRB-sequenced. Blood from every one of the approximately 37 PTCy patients who had 1-year posttransplant specimens underwent TRB sequencing. Points the paper makes about the study in general: Across fewer than 50 patients, TRB clonality was highly associated with recipient CMV seropositivity and CMV reactivation, and diversity in PTCy patients was similar to diversity in CNI/methotrexate controls. Donor-recipient similarity was low at 1-2 months but rose over the first year, and later blood repertoires were often dominated by donor CD8+ memory clones. The TRB repertoires of T cells infiltrating skin or the GI tract showed only limited overlap with the TRB repertoires found in blood.

Genomic DNA was the input for TRB sequencing, which was run either with the immunoSEQ assay at survey resolution or with the hsTCRB kit. Under the source paper's analysis protocol: The immunoSEQ software handled initial read processing, and the LymphoSeq R package was used for repertoire analyses. Clonality was computed as 1 minus normalized Shannon entropy; Gini coefficient was also calculated for each TRB dataset. To infer phenotypes in unsorted samples, TRB sequences from sorted subsets of the recipient or donor were mapped onto unsorted samples from the same recipient. TCRdb took over this immuneACCESS table, retaining in-frame rearrangements with V and J assigned. Such tables are incomplete; in checked studies, under half of the missing clones stem from an unresolved V gene, and the remainder is unexplained. The D gene and trimming were derived from the DNA, and the V and J assignments and clone size from that table. This sample has roughly 42,000 clones in its table, and 90% of those were observed once. The ten top clones hold roughly 2.5% of the sample.

Trimming leaves V shorter by 10 bases and J shorter by 5 bases, with the junction holding 18 bases beyond the gene matches. CDR1 and CDR2 were assigned from the germline V gene (reference sequence) as LNHDA and SQIVND. The CDR3 numbers 17 residues from cysteine through phenylalanine. CDR3 DNA is the only sequence kept; it has 51 bases, read in frame from the first base. The intended sense of this specimen's treatment or condition label: high-dose cyclophosphamide on days +3 and +4 as single-agent GVHD prophylaxis. Busulfan and fludarabine conditioning, a related or unrelated marrow graft, and cyclophosphamide on days +3 and +4 were given to PTCy patients. PTCy-treated patients came from a prospective multi-institutional clinical trial. Mononuclear cells from peripheral blood and bone marrow were separated by Ficoll-Hypaque density centrifugation and then cryopreserved. To note about this clone: Its specific antigen is unknown. Qualities for individual bases were not recorded, and no much larger clone is one base off.

In this chain, TRBV19 is recombined with TRBJ2-3; 10 of the junction bases match TRBD2. Sequencing was performed on PBMCs, taken about 64 days after allogeneic stem cell transplant with posttransplant cyclophosphamide. The sequence was obtained from a male patient aged 60-70 years who received an allogeneic stem cell transplant from a related donor and was CMV-positive. Donor T cells from the graft may be present among the T cells after a transplant. CDR3 sequence: CATAGEQRGGRIDTQYF. DNA sequence: TGTGCCACCGCTGGTGAACAGCGGGGGGGCCGGATAGATACGCAGTATTTT.